This T cell receptor (beta chain) was documented in a study of cytomegalovirus exposure and HLA in healthy donors. Study information: The roughly 130 validation repertoires used the same platform as the 500 to 700 first-cohort repertoires, a later analysis reported.

Trimming removed 6 bases at V and 5 bases at J, with 16 bases between. The CDR3 is 14 amino acids. CDR1 is MDHEN, CDR2 SYDVKM, per germline. Clones were read by immunoSEQ multiplex PCR, and TCRdb kept only the in-frame ones, dropping some. In the table there are a few hundred thousand clones, 80% to 90% of which are singletons. The table lists this clone with a few counts. Its antigen remains unknown. Notes on the study in general: The study listed about 150 cytomegalovirus-associated TCR beta chains.

Sequenced sample: PBMCs. This sequence joins TRBV28 and TRBJ1-2; D is possibly TRBD1 (6 bases). This TCR derives from a woman aged 18-29 years in good health and CMV-seronegative. The CDR3 loop is CASRLDSRLYGYTF. In DNA form, the CDR3 reads TGTGCCAGCAGGCTGGACAGCCGACTGTATGGCTACACCTTC.